Sequencing of this TCR beta chain was carried out in a study of T-cell memory formation after mild COVID-19. Overall study findings and caveats: Some SARS-CoV-2-responding clones were already detected in memory before infection. Contracting CD8+ clones were enriched in EMRA, CD4+ mainly in CM and EM.

Only a few counts were recorded for this clonotype. No antigen is known for it. TCR alpha and TCR beta cDNA libraries carrying sample barcodes and UMIs were produced by 5'RACE using constant-segment primers. A single record per CDR3 protein comes from TCRdb applying MiXCR to the 5' RACE reads. The data contain 380,000 or so distinct CDR3 sequences, approximately 14% of them singletons. Per germline, CDR1 MGHRA and CDR2 YSYEKL. V was trimmed by 4 bases and J by 3 bases, leaving 12 bases between them. The CDR3 sequence is 14 residues long. Sequenced input: PBMCs or a T cell subset sorted from them (not recorded which). The rearrangement joins TRBV4-1 to TRBJ1-1; a possible D gene is TRBD1 (5 bases). The receptor was derived from a man between 18 and 29 years old who had mild COVID-19 (a few samples of this study predate the infection). Cell type and time point are not known. The CDR3 region has the DNA TGCGCCAGCAGCCGTAGACAGCAAGACACTGAAGCTTTCTTT. Its translation is CASSRRQQDTEAFF.